This T cell receptor (beta chain) was retrieved from a study of T cell repertoires in cytomegalovirus infection. Study background: Through public TCR beta signatures, both CMV infection and matching HLA type were indicated.

The study's findings and limits: HLA-C-restricted CMV-specific TCR beta clonotypes were dominant in the ex vivo response. Individuals carrying CMV plus the relevant HLA were identified by cumulative frequency of public TCR beta families.

Concerning this clonotype itself: No antigen is known for it.

From the reads, TCRdb called clonotypes with MiXCR, one entry per CDR3 protein. Of approximately 700,000 distinct CDR3 sequences listed, 35% to 40% are singletons. V lost 6 bases and J 7 bases, leaving 12 bases between the germline ends. The CDR3 consists of 12 residues. Germline CDR1 reads MNHEY; CDR2 reads SMNVEV (reference sequence). The J gene is TRBJ1-1, the V gene TRBV27; no definite D call. The clonotype was recovered from a human donor in good health (CMV status not recorded). Some clones in this sample may be carry-over from other donors' samples. Sequenced input: PBMCs. CDR3 residues: CASSHLGFEAFF. CDR3 nucleotides: TGTGCCAGCAGCCACCTCGGGTTTGAAGCTTTCTTT.